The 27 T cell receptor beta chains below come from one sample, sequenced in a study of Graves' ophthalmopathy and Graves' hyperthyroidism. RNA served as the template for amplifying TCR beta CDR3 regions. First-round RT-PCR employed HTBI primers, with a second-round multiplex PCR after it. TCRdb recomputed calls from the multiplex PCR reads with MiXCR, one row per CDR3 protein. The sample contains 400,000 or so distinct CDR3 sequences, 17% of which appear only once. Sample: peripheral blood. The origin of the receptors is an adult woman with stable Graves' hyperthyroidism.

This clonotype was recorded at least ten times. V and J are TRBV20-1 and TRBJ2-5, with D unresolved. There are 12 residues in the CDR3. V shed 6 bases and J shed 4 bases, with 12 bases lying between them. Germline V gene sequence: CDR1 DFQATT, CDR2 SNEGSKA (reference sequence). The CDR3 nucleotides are TGCAGTGCCCCTGGGGTAGGAGAGACCCAGTACTTC. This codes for CSAPGVGETQYF.

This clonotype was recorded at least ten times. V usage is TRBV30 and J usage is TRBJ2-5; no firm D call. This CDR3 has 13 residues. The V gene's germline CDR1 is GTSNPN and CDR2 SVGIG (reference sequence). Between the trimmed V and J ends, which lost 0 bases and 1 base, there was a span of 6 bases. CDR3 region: CAWSVHLQETQYF. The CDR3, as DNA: TGTGCCTGGAGTGTACATCTCCAAGAGACCCAGTACTTC. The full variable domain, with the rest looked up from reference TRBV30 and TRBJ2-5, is SQTIHQWPATLVQPVGSPLSLECTVEGTSNPNLYWYRQAAGRGLQLLFYSVGIGQISSEVPQNLSASRPQDRQFILSSKKLLLSDSGFYLCAWSVHLQETQYFGPGTRLLVL.

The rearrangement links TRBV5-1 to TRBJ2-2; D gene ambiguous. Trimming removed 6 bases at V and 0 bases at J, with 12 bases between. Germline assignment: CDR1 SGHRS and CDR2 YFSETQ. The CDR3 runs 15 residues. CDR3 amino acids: CASKVMLSNTGELFF. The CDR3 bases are TGCGCCAGCAAGGTCATGCTATCGAACACCGGGGAGCTGTTTTTT.

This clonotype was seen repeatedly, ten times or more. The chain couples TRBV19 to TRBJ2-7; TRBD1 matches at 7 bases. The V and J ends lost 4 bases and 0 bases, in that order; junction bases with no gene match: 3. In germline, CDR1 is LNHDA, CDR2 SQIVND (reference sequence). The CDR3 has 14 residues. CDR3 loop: CASSTTGTSYEQYF. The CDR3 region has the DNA TGTGCCAGTAGTACGACAGGGACCTCCTACGAGCAGTACTTC.

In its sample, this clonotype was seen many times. The CDR3 DNA is TGCGCCAGCAGTGAGTCGAGCACAAACTATGGCTACACCTTC. Translated: CASSESSTNYGYTF. The V and J genes are TRBV10-2 and TRBJ1-2; no definite D call. The V gene lost 0 bases and the J gene lost 2 bases, with 7 bases spanning the gap. The CDR3 consists of 14 residues. The germline gives CDR1 WSHSY, CDR2 SAAADI.

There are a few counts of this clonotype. The CDR3 bases are TGCAGTGTTCCGGGGTATACGGAAACCGGGGAGCTGTTTTTT. This encodes CSVPGYTETGELFF. The genes are TRBV20-1 and TRBJ2-2, with D possibly matching TRBD2 (5 bases). Germline lookup yields CDR1 DFQATT and CDR2 SNEGSKA (reference sequence). V was cut by 7 bases and J by 5 bases, with 17 bases left in between. The CDR3 loop spans 14 amino acids.

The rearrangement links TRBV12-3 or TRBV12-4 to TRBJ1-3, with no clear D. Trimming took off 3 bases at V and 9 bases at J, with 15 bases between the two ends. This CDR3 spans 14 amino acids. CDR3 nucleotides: TGTGCCAGCAGTTTGCGGGTCTCTGTAATCACCATATATTTT. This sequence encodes CASSLRVSVITIYF.

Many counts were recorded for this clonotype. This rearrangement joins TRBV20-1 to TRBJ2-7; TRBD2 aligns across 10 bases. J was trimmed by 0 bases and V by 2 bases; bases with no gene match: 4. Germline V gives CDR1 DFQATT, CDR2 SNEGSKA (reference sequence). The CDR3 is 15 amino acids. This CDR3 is CSARQAGGPSYEQYF. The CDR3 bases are TGCAGTGCTAGACAAGCGGGAGGGCCCTCCTACGAGCAGTACTTC.

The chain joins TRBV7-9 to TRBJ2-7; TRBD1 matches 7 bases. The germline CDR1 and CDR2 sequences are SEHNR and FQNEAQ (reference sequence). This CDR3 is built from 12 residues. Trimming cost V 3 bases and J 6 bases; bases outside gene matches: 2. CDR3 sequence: CASSLGQREQYF. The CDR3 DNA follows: TGTGCCAGCAGCTTGGGACAGCGCGAGCAGTACTTC.

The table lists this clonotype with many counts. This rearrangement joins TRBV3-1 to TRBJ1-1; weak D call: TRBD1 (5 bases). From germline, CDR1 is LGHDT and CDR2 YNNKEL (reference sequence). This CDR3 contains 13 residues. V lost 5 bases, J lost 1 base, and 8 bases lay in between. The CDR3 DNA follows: TGTGCCAGCAGCGTACAGGCGAACACTGAAGCTTTCTTT. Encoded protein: CASSVQANTEAFF.

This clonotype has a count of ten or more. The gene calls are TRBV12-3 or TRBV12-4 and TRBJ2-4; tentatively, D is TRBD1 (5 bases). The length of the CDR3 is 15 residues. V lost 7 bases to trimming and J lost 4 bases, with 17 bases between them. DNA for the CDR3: TGTGCCAGCACCGACGTAGGGGTAGCAAAAAACATTCAGTACTTC. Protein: CASTDVGVAKNIQYF.

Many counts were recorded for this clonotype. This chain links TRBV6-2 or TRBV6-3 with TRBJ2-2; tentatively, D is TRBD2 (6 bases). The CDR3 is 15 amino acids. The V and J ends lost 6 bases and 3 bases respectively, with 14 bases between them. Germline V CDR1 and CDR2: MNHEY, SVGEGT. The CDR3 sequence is CASRILERDTGELFF. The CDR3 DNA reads TGTGCCAGCAGAATCCTAGAGCGGGACACCGGGGAGCTGTTTTTT.

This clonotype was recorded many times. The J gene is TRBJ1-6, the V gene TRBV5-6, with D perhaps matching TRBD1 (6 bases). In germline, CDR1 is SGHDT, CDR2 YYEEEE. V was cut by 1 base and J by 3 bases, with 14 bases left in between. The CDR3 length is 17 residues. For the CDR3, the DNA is TGTGCCAGCAGCTTGTTTGGGGGCGGAAGCTATAATTCACCCCTCCACTTT. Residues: CASSLFGGGSYNSPLHF.

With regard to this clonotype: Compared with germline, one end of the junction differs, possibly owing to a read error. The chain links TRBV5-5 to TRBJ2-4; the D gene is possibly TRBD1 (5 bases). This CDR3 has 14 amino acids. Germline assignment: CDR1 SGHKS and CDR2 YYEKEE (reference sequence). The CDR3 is CASSVLGLDNIKYF. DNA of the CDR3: TGTGCCAGCAGCGTCCTGGGGCTAGACAACATTAAGTACTTC.

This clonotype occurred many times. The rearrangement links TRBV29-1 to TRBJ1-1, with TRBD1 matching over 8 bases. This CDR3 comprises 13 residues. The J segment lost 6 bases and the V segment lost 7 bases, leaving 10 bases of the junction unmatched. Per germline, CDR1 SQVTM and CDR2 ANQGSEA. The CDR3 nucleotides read TGCAGCGCCACGGACAGGGCTTTGCCTGAAGCTTTCTTT. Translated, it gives CSATDRALPEAFF. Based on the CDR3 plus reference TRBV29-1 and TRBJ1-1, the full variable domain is SAVISQKPSRDICQRGTSLTIQCQVDSQVTMMFWYRQQPGQSLTLIATANQGSEATYESGFVIDKFPISRPNLTFSTLTVSNMSPEDSSIYLCSATDRALPEAFFGQGTRLTVV.

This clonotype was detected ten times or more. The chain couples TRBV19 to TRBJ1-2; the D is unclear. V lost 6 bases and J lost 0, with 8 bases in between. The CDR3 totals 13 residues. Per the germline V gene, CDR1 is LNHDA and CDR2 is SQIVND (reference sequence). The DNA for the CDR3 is TGTGCCAGTAGAACAGACACTAACTATGGCTACACCTTC. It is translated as CASRTDTNYGYTF.

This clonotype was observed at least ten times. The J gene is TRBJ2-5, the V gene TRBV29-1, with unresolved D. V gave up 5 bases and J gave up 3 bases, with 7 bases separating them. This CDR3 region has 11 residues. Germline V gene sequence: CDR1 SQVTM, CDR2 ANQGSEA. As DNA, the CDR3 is TGCAGCGTTCTGGGAAAAGAGACCCAGTACTTC. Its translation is CSVLGKETQYF.

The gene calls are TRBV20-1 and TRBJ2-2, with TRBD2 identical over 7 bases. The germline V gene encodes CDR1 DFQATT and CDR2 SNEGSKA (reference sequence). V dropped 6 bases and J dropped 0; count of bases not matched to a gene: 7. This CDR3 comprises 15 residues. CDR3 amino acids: CSANPGGTNTGELFF. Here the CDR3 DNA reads TGCAGTGCCAACCCCGGGGGGACGAACACCGGGGAGCTGTTTTTT.

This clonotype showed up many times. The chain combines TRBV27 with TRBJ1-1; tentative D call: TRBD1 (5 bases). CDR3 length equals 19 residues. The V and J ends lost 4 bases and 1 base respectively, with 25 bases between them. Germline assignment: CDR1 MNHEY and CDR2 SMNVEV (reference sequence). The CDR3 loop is CASSSTIKISGSGNTEAFF. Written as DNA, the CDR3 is TGTGCCAGCAGTTCAACCATCAAAATTTCAGGGTCGGGGAACACTGAAGCTTTCTTT.

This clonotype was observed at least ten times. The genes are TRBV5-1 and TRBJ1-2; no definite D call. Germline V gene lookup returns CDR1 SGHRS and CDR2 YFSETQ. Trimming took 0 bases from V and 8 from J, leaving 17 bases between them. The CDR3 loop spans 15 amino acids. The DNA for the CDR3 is TGCGCCAGCAGCTTGGGACATTCCGAGATGAGCGGCTACACCTTC. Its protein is CASSLGHSEMSGYTF.

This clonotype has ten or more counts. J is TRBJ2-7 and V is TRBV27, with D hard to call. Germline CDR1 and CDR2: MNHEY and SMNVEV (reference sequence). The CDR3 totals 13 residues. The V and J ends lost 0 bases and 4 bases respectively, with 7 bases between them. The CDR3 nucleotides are TGTGCCAGCAGTTTATCACTTACTTACGAGCAGTACTTC. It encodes CASSLSLTYEQYF.

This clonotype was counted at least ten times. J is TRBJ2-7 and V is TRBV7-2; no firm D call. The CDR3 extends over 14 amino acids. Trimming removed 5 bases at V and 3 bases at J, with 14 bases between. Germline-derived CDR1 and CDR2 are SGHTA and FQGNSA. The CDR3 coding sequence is TGTGCCAGCAGCAGAGAACGACTCCACTACGAGCAGTACTTC. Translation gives CASSRERLHYEQYF.

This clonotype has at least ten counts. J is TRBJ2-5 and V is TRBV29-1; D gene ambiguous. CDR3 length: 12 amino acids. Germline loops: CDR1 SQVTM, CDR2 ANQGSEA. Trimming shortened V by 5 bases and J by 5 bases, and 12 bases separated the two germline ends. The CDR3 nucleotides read TGCAGCGTTTTAGGTATTTCGGAGACCCAGTACTTC. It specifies CSVLGISETQYF.

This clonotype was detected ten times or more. CDR3 protein: CASSLGQRLNTGELFF. CDR3 bases: TGTGCCAGCAGCTTAGGACAGAGACTAAACACCGGGGAGCTGTTTTTT. This chain connects TRBV7-8 to TRBJ2-2; D tentatively fits TRBD1 or TRBD2 (5 bases each). The CDR3 spans 16 residues. V lost 1 base to trimming and J lost 2 bases, with 11 bases between them. Germline V gene data show CDR1 as SGHVS and CDR2 as FQNEAQ.

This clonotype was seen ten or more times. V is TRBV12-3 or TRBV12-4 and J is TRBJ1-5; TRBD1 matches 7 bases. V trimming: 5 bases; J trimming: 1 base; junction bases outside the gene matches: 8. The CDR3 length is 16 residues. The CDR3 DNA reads TGTGCCAGCAGTCCGGGGGACAGATTAAGCAATCAGCCCCAGCATTTT. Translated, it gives CASSPGDRLSNQPQHF.

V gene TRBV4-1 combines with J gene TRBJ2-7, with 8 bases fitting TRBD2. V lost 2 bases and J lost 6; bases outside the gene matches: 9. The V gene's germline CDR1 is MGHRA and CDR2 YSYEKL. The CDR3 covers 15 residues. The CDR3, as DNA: TGCGCCAGCAGCCAACTTGGTGCGGGAGGAACCGAGCAGTACTTC. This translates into CASSQLGAGGTEQYF.

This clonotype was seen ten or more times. As DNA, the CDR3 is TGCAGTGCTTTCGACATGGGGACTAGCGGGAACTACGAGCAGTACTTC. This encodes CSAFDMGTSGNYEQYF. The chain uses TRBV20-1 and TRBJ2-7; 13 nucleotides line up with TRBD2. This CDR3 has 16 residues. In germline, CDR1 is DFQATT, CDR2 SNEGSKA (reference sequence). V lost 5 bases, J lost 3 bases, and 10 bases stayed unmatched.